Below are 20 T cell receptor beta chains sequenced from a single sample in a study of T cell changes during pregnancy in multiple sclerosis. TCRdb keeps only in-frame clones here, not all; method: immunoSEQ multiplex PCR. The sample has around 95,000 clones, approximately 95% seen once. The sample in question was peripheral blood, obtained after pregnancy. The receptors here all came from a female donor in good health, enrolled as a control in a pregnancy study.

The V and J genes are TRBV30 and TRBJ1-1, with a tentative D call TRBD1 (6 bases). The length of the CDR3 is 15 residues. Trimming removed 4 bases from V and 4 bases from J, with 19 bases in between. The germline V gene encodes CDR1 GTSNPN and CDR2 SVGIG (reference sequence). The CDR3 sequence is CAWMDGWGQGTEAFF. CDR3 DNA: TGTGCCTGGATGGATGGTTGGGGGCAAGGCACTGAAGCTTTCTTT. The full variable domain, completed using reference TRBV30 and TRBJ1-1, is SQTIHQWPATLVQPVGSPLSLECTVEGTSNPNLYWYRQAAGRGLQLLFYSVGIGQISSEVPQNLSASRPQDRQFILSSKKLLLSDSGFYLCAWMDGWGQGTEAFFGQGTRLTVV.

V is TRBV28 and J is TRBJ1-3; D possibly corresponds to TRBD1 (5 bases). Trimming took off 5 bases at V and 8 bases at J, with 19 bases between the two ends. Germline CDR1 and CDR2: MDHEN and SYDVKM. The CDR3 covers 15 residues. DNA of the CDR3: TGTGCCAGCAGTGGGGGGAATTACGGGGGGGACACCATATATTTT. Translation gives CASSGGNYGGDTIYF.

V and J are TRBV6-1 and TRBJ2-4; tentative D call: TRBD2 (5 bases). Germline V gene data show CDR1 as MNHNS and CDR2 as SASEGT. The length of the CDR3 is 14 residues. The V and J ends lost 7 bases and 4 bases respectively, with 14 bases between them. The DNA of the CDR3 is TGTGCCAGCACCTTAAGGACGGGAAAAAACATTCAGTACTTC. Translation gives CASTLRTGKNIQYF.

J is TRBJ1-5 and V is TRBV5-8, with D hard to call. CDR3 length: 15 amino acids. The V end lost 6 bases, the J end lost 2 bases, and 15 bases lay between the germline ends. Germline-derived CDR1 and CDR2 are SGHTS and YDEGEE. The CDR3 loop is CASIQWSSGNQPQHF. In nucleotides, the CDR3 is TGTGCCAGCATCCAATGGAGTTCGGGCAATCAGCCCCAGCATTTT. Together with reference TRBV5-8 and TRBJ1-5, the CDR3 gives the full variable domain: EAGVTQSPTHLIKTRGQQATLRCSPISGHTSVYWYQQALGLGLQFLLWYDEGEERNRGNFPPRFSGRQFPNYSSELNVNALELEDSALYLCASIQWSSGNQPQHFGDGTRLSIL.

CDR3 sequence (DNA): TGTGCCAGCTACCTCAACGGGAAGGGCACTGAAGCTTTCTTT. Its protein product is CASYLNGKGTEAFF. The chain joins TRBV27 to TRBJ1-1, with D hard to call. The V end lost 8 bases, the J end lost 4 bases, and 17 bases lay between the germline ends. Germline-derived CDR1 and CDR2 are MNHEY and SMNVEV (reference sequence). The CDR3 is made up of 14 amino acids.

The rearrangement uses TRBV4-1 and TRBJ2-7; 12 nucleotides agree with TRBD2. Germline-derived CDR1 and CDR2 are MGHRA and YSYEKL. The CDR3 extends over 18 amino acids. Trimming took 4 bases from V and 5 from J; bases not matched to a gene: 15. Here the CDR3 DNA reads TGCGCCAGCAGCCCCGGAGGGGCTAGCGGGAGGGCGAGAGACGAGCAGTACTTC. This translates into CASSPGGASGRARDEQYF.

The genes are TRBV5-1 and TRBJ2-1; D not resolved. Trimming took off 2 bases at V and 3 bases at J, with 15 bases between the two ends. Germline values: CDR1 SGHRS, CDR2 YFSETQ. CDR3 length: 16 residues. The CDR3 sequence: CASSFGRPNLYNEQFF. In nucleotides, the CDR3 is TGCGCCAGCAGCTTCGGTCGCCCGAACCTCTACAATGAGCAGTTCTTC.

The V call is TRBV30, the J call TRBJ1-2; no firm D call. Trimming took 2 bases from V and 1 from J, leaving 14 bases between them. Germline V gene lookup returns CDR1 GTSNPN and CDR2 SVGIG (reference sequence). This CDR3 has 15 residues. This CDR3 reads CAWSSGRTVNYGYTF. Here the CDR3 DNA reads TGTGCCTGGAGTTCGGGGAGGACCGTTAACTATGGCTACACCTTC.

This chain joins TRBV5-1 and TRBJ2-7, with D tentatively TRBD1 (5 bases). This CDR3 is built from 14 residues. Germline CDR1 and CDR2: SGHRS and YFSETQ. Trimming took 2 bases from V and 2 from J, leaving 11 bases between them. The DNA for the CDR3 is TGCGCCAGCAGCTTCACAGGAATGACCTACGAGCAGTACTTC. It yields the protein CASSFTGMTYEQYF.

V is TRBV7-2 and J is TRBJ2-7; 10 bases agree with TRBD2. The CDR3 contains 17 residues. Looked up from germline, CDR1 is SGHTA and CDR2 is FQGNSA. Germline trimming cut 5 bases from V and 1 base from J; bases unmatched to any gene: 11. CDR3 DNA sequence: TGTGCCAGCAGCCCATTGACCTTTAGCGGGGGGTCCTACGAGCAGTACTTC. Translated: CASSPLTFSGGSYEQYF. The whole variable domain, filled in from reference TRBV7-2 and TRBJ2-7, reads GAGVSQSPSNKVTEKGKDVELRCDPISGHTALYWYRQSLGQGLEFLIYFQGNSAPDKSGLPSDRFSAERTGGSVSTLTIQRTQQEDSAVYLCASSPLTFSGGSYEQYFGPGTRLTVT.

The rearrangement links TRBV21-1 to TRBJ2-1; TRBD2, the table's D call, lacks a check against the DNA. TRBV21-1 is noted as a pseudogene. The CDR3 is 19 amino acids. The CDR3 DNA follows: TGTGCCAGCAGCGGTTCAGGCGGGAGAAGTTATAGAGTGGAAGATGAGCAGTTCTTC. Translated: CASSGSGGRSYRVEDEQFF.

This clone is a singleton in its sample. CDR3 coding DNA: TGCGCCAGCAGGGGTGGACAGGGGCTTTGGGAGCTGTTTTTT. Amino acids: CASRGGQGLWELFF. This chain joins TRBV5-1 and TRBJ2-2, with 9 bases lining up with TRBD1. After removal of 5 bases from V and 9 bases from J, the junction contained 8 bases not matched to a gene. CDR1 and CDR2 from the germline V gene are SGHRS and YFSETQ. The CDR3 contains 14 residues.

This chain links TRBV2 with TRBJ2-1; D is unresolved. V lost 4 bases, J lost 0 bases, and 10 bases lay in between. The germline V gene encodes CDR1 SNHLY and CDR2 FYNNEI. CDR3 length: 15 amino acids. CDR3 sequence (DNA): TGTGCCAGCAGTGTCGGCGGAATCTCCTACAATGAGCAGTTCTTC. It codes for CASSVGGISYNEQFF.

The CDR3 bases are TGTGCCAGCAGCGCCCGGGAGGGCCCCAATCAGCCCCAGCATTTT. Amino acid sequence: CASSAREGPNQPQHF. The gene calls are TRBV7-8 and TRBJ1-5; D not certain. CDR3 size: 15 residues. Germline assignment: CDR1 SGHVS and CDR2 FQNEAQ. The V end was cut by 5 bases, the J end by 3 bases, with 14 bases between.

A single count supports this clone. The chain carries TRBV6-1 and TRBJ2-1; no firm D call. The CDR3 consists of 12 residues. Trimming left V 5 bases short and J 4 bases short, with 6 bases between. The V gene's germline CDR1 is MNHNS and CDR2 SASEGT. The CDR3 loop is CASSWPYNEQFF. As DNA, the CDR3 is TGTGCCAGCAGTTGGCCGTACAATGAGCAGTTCTTC.

This clone has only one observation. The chain combines TRBV5-5 with TRBJ1-1; 8 bases align to TRBD1. Germline-derived CDR1 and CDR2 are SGHKS and YYEKEE (reference sequence). The CDR3 length is 15 residues. Germline trimming cut 4 bases from V and 1 base from J; bases unmatched to any gene: 6. The CDR3 DNA sequence: TGTGCCAGCAGCCGGACAGGGTCAGGGAACACTGAAGCTTTCTTT. Amino acids: CASSRTGSGNTEAFF.

The CDR3 nucleotides read TGTGCCAGCAGCTTGGGATTACGAGGGAAGGGCACAGATACGCAGTATTTT. Protein: CASSLGLRGKGTDTQYF. The V gene is TRBV5-6, the J gene TRBJ2-3, with D possibly being TRBD2 (5 bases). This CDR3 is built from 17 residues. V lost 0 bases and J 1 base, leaving 15 bases between the germline ends. The germline V gene has CDR1 SGHDT and CDR2 YYEEEE.

The V call is TRBV2, the J call TRBJ1-1; TRBD1 might be the D (5 bases). Germline CDR1 reads SNHLY; CDR2 reads FYNNEI. The V end was cut by 6 bases, the J end by 2 bases, with 7 bases between. There are 12 residues in the CDR3. CDR3 nucleotide sequence: TGTGCCAGCAGCAGGGAAAACACTGAAGCTTTCTTT. Its translation: CASSRENTEAFF.

The chain joins TRBV2 to TRBJ1-1; TRBD1 matches at 7 bases. Germline V lookup: CDR1 SNHLY, CDR2 FYNNEI. V lost 6 bases and J lost 1; bases outside the gene matches: 5. The CDR3 length is 14 residues. In DNA, the CDR3 is TGTGCCAGCAGGGACAGGAGTCGGAACACTGAAGCTTTCTTT. Protein product: CASRDRSRNTEAFF.

This sequence joins TRBV13 and TRBJ2-5; perhaps TRBD2 as D (6 bases). Germline V lookup: CDR1 PRHDT, CDR2 FYEKMQ (reference sequence). The V and J ends lost 4 bases and 0 bases respectively, with 15 bases between them. This CDR3 region has 16 residues. The CDR3 is CASSSSGDPYQETQYF. CDR3 nucleotides: TGTGCCAGCAGCTCCTCGGGAGATCCTTACCAAGAGACCCAGTACTTC.